This TCR beta chain emerged from a study of identical twins. Trimming pared 1 base from V and 1 base from J, leaving 9 bases between. The CDR3 runs to 15 residues. The germline CDR1 and CDR2 sequences are SGHRS and YFSETQ. TCRdb re-derived calls from the 5' RACE reads in MiXCR, one entry per CDR3 protein. Of 1.5 million to 2 million distinct CDR3 sequences listed, less than 40% are singletons. Notes on the study in general: Cord blood's abundant beta clonotypes had fewer insertions, unlike memory repertoires. The models gave estimates that fell short of the out-of-frame TCR alpha sharing seen in monozygotic twins.

Remarks on this clonotype: Its antigen is as yet unknown.

Sample: cord blood. This chain uses TRBV5-1 with TRBJ1-5; D is undetermined. This clonotype was obtained from a newborn girl in good health. CDR3 sequence: CASSLTDGSNQPQHF. CDR3 DNA sequence: TGCGCCAGCAGCTTGACGGACGGGAGCAATCAGCCCCAGCATTTT. Looking up the rest from reference TRBV5-1 and TRBJ1-5 gives the full variable domain: KAGVTQTPRYLIKTRGQQVTLSCSPISGHRSVSWYQQTPGQGLQFLFEYFSETQRNKGNFPGRFSGRQFSNSRSEMNVSTLELGDSALYLCASSLTDGSNQPQHFGDGTRLSIL.